This TCR beta chain was identified in a study of blood T cells in healthy people across ages. Trimming left V 5 bases short and J 12 bases short, with 23 bases between. Germline CDR1 is SGHTA and CDR2 is FQGNSA. The CDR3 loop spans 15 amino acids. As for this clonotype: Its cognate antigen is unknown.

Healthy Caucasian individuals from Russia aged 6 to 90 served as donors. Total RNA was extracted at no less than 6 micrograms per sample. Together with a sample-barcoded 5' primer, a J-beta primer mix was included in a second PCR lasting about 7 to 12 cycles. MiXCR was run by TCRdb on the 5' RACE reads, yielding one entry per CDR3 protein. The sample consists of approximately 1,700,000 distinct CDR3 sequences, around 40% of them appearing once. Points from the study as a whole: Reliance upon unsorted PBMCs precluded definitive naive versus antigen-experienced comparison. With age, beta diversity per million T cells declined roughly linearly, significantly by 30 to 40.

Sequencing was done on a sample of blood. This receptor was obtained from a human donor in good health. The V and J genes are TRBV7-2 and TRBJ2-1, with D perhaps given as TRBD1 or TRBD2 (5 bases each). The CDR3 loop is CASSRPGAEVHGQFF. The DNA for the CDR3 is TGTGCCAGCAGCCGCCCCGGGGCCGAGGTCCATGGGCAGTTCTTC.